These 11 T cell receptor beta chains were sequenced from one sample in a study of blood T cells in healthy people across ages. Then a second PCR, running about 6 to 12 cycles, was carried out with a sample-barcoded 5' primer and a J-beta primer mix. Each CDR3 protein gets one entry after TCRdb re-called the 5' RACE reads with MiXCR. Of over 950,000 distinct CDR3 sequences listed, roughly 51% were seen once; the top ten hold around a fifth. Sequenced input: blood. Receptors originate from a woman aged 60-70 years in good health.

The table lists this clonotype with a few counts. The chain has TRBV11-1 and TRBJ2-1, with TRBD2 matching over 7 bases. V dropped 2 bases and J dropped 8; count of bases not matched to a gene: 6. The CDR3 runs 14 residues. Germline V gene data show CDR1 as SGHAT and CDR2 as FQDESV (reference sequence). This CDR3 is CASSLRREGYEQFF. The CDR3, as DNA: TGTGCCAGCAGCTTAAGAAGGGAGGGATATGAGCAGTTCTTC. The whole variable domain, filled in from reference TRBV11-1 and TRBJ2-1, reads EAEVAQSPRYKITEKSQAVAFWCDPISGHATLYWYRQILGQGPELLVQFQDESVVDDSQLPKDRFSAERLKGVDSTLKIQPAELGDSAMYLCASSLRREGYEQFFGPGTRLTVL.

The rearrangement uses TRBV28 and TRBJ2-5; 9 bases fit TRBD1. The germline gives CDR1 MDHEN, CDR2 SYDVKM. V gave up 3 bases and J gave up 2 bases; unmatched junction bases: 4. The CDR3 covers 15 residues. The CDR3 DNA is TGTGCCAGCAGTTTCTGGGGACAGGGACAAGAGACCCAGTACTTC. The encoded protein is CASSFWGQGQETQYF.

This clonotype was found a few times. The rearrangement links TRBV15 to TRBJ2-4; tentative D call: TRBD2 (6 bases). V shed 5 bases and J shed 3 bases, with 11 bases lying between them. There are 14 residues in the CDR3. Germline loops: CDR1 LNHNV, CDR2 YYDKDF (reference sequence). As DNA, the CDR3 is TGTGCCACCAGCTTTAGCGGCTACAAAAACATTCAGTACTTC. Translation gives CATSFSGYKNIQYF.

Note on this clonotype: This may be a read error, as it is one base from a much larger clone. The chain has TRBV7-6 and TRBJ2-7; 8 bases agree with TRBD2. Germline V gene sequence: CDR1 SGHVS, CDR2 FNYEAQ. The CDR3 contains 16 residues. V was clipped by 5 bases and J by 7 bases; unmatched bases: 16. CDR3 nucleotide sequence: TGTGCCAGCAGCCGGGGACTAGGACCAGTTCGGGAGGAGCAGTACTTC. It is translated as CASSRGLGPVREEQYF.

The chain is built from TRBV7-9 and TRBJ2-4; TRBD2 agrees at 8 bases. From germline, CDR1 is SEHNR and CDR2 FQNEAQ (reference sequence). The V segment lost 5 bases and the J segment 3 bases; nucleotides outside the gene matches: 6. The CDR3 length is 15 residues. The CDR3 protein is CASSQREGYKNIQYF. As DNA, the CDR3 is TGTGCCAGCAGCCAACGGGAGGGGTACAAAAACATTCAGTACTTC.

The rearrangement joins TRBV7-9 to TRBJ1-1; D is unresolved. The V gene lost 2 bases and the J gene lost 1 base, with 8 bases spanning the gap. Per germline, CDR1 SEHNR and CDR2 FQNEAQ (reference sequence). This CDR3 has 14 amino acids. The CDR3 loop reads CASSLTAANTEAFF. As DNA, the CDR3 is TGTGCCAGCAGCTTAACGGCTGCGAACACTGAAGCTTTCTTT.

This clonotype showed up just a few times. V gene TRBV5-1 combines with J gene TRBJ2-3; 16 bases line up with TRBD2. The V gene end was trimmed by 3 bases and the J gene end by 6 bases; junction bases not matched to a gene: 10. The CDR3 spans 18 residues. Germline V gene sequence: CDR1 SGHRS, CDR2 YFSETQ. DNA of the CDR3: TGCGCCAGCAGCTACTCCGGGACTAGCGGGAGGGGTCTCGATACGCAGTATTTT. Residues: CASSYSGTSGRGLDTQYF.

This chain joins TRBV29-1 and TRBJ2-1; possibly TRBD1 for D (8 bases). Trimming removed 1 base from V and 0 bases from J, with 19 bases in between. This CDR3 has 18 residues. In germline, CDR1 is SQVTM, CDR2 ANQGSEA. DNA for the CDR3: TGCAGCGTTGAAGCATTACAGGGGGGGAGGGGCTCCTACAATGAGCAGTTCTTC. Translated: CSVEALQGGRGSYNEQFF.

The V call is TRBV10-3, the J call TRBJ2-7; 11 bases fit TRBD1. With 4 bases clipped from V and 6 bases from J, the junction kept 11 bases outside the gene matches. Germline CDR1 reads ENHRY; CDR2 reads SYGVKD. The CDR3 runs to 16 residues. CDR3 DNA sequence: TGTGCCATCAGTGTGAAAAGCCGGGGGACAGGGGGCGAGCAGTACTTC. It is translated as CAISVKSRGTGGEQYF.

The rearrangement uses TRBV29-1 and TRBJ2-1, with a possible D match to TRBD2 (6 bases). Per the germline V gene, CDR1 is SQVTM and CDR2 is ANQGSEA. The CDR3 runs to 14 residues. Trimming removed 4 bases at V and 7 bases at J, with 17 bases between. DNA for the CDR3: TGCAGCGTTGTTGGGAGGCCCCTGGGGAATGAGCAGTTCTTC. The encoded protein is CSVVGRPLGNEQFF.

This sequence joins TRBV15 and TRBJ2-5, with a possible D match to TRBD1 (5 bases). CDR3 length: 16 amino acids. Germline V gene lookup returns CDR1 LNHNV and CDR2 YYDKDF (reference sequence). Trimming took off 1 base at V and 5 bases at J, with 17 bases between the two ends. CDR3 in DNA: TGTGCCACCAGCAGAGGGGGCATAGCAGCAAGCGAGACCCAGTACTTC. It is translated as CATSRGGIAASETQYF.